The sample holds many counts of the clone carrying this T cell receptor (beta chain). The source of the sample is a study of metastatic and nonmetastatic thyroid tumors. In the study overall: From malignant and benign thyroid patients, repertoires in blood and in tumor or nodule tissue were compared.

As originally analysed: It was from CDR3 differences across clinicopathological groups that a distant-metastasis classifier for papillary thyroid cancer was built. With MiXCR, TCRdb reprocessed the PCR reads. The V and J calls were not made by the authors but by TCRdb's processing. The sample has approximately 30,000 clones, over 15% seen once; the top ten hold roughly 7.1%. Patients underwent thyroid surgery, and none had received any treatment before it. This CDR3 region has 18 residues. Trimming removed 0 bases from V and 2 bases from J; junction bases left unmatched: 14. CDR1 DFQATT and CDR2 SNEGSKA come from the germline V gene (reference sequence).

This TCR came from a female donor with papillary thyroid cancer or a benign thyroid nodule (not recorded which). Some clones in this sample may be carry-over from other donors' samples. The J gene is TRBJ2-7, the V gene TRBV20-1; 9 bases are shared with TRBD1. Material for sequencing was blood. CDR3 region: CSARDRRVTGGGTYEQYF. CDR3 sequence (DNA): TGCAGTGCTAGAGACCGTCGCGTGACAGGGGGTGGCACCTACGAGCAGTACTTC.